A single TCR beta chain is shown here with its context. These data originate in a study of control samples from healthy donors and cancer patients. Measured with immunoSEQ multiplex PCR; TCRdb has only the in-frame clones, and not every one. The sample holds fewer than 200,000 clones, 96% seen once. The V gene lost 1 base and the J gene lost 2 bases, with 12 bases spanning the gap. Per germline, CDR1 SGHDT and CDR2 YYEEEE. CDR3 length: 15 residues. Sequenced material: blood. The rearrangement links TRBV5-6 to TRBJ1-2; no firm D call. The TCR originated in a woman aged 30 to 39 in good health. CDR3 protein: CASSLYGSVNYGYTF. CDR3 in DNA: TGTGCCAGCAGCTTGTATGGGTCGGTGAACTATGGCTACACCTTC.